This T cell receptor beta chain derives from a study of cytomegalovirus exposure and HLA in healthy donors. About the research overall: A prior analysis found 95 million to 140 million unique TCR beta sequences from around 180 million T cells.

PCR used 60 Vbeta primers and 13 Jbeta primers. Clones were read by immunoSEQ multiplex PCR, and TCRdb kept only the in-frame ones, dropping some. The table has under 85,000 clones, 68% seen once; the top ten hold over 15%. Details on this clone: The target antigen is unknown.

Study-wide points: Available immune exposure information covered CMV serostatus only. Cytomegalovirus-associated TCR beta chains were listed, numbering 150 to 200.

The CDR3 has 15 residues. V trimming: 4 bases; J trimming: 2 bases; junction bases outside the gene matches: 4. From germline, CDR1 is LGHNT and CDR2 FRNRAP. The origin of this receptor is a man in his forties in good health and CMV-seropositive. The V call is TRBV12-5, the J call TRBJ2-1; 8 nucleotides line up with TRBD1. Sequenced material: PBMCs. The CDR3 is CASGSDRGPYNEQFF. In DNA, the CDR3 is TGTGCTAGTGGTTCAGACAGGGGCCCCTACAATGAGCAGTTCTTC.